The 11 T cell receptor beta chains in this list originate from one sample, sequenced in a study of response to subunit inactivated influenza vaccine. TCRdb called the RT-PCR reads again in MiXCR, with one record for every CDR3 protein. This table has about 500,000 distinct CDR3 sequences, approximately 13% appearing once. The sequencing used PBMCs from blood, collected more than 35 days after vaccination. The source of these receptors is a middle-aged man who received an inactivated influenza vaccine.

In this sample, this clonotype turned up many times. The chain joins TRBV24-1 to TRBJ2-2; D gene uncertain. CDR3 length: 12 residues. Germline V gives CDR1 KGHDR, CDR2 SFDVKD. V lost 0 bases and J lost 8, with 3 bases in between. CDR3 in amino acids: CATSDLLGELFF. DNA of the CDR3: TGTGCCACCAGTGATTTGCTGGGGGAGCTGTTTTTT.

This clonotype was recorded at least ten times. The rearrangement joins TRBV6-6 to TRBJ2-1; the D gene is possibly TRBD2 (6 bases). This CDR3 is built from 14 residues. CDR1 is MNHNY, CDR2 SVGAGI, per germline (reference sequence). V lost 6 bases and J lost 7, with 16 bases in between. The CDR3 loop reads CASRPGRGGNEQFF. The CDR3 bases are TGTGCCAGCAGGCCGGGGCGGGGTGGGAATGAGCAGTTCTTC.

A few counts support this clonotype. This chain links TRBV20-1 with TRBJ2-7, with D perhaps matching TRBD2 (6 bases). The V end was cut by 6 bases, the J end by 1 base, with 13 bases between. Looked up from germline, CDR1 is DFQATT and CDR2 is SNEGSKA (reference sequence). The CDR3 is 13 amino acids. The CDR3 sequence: CSAWDSSSYEQYF. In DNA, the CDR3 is TGCAGTGCCTGGGACTCATCGTCCTACGAGCAGTACTTC.

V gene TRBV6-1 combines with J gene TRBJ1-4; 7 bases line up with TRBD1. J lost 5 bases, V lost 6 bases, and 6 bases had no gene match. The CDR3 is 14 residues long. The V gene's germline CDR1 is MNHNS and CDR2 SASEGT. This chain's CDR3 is CASRPQGGNEKLFF. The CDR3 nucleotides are TGTGCCAGCAGGCCCCAGGGGGGGAATGAAAAACTGTTTTTT.

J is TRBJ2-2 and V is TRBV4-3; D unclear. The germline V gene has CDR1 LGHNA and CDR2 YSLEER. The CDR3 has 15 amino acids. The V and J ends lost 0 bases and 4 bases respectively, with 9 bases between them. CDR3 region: CASSQDFRSTGELFF. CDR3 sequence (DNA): TGCGCCAGCAGCCAAGATTTCAGGTCCACCGGGGAGCTGTTTTTT.

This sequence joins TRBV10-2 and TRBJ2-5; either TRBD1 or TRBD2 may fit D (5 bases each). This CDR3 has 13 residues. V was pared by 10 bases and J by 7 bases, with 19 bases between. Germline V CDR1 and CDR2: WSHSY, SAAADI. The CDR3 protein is CATRGEKPGTQYF. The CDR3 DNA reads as TGCGCCACCCGAGGGGAAAAACCGGGGACCCAGTACTTC.

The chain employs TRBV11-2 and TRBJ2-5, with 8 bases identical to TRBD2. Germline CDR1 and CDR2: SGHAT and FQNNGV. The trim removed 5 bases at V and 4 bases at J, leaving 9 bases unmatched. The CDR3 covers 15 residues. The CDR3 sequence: CASSPWTSYRETQYF. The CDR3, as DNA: TGTGCCAGCAGCCCATGGACTAGCTACCGAGAGACCCAGTACTTC.

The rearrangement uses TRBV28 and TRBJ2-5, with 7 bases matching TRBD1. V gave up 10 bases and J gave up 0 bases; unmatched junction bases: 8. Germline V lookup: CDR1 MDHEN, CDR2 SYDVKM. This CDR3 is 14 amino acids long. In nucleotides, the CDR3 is TGTGCCACCGCCCTCGGGACAGACCAAGAGACCCAGTACTTC. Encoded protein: CATALGTDQETQYF. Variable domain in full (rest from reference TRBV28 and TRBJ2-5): DVKVTQSSRYLVKRTGEKVFLECVQDMDHENMFWYRQDPGLGLRLIYFSYDVKMKEKGDIPEGYSVSREKKERFSLILESASTNQTSMYLCATALGTDQETQYFGPGTRLLVL.

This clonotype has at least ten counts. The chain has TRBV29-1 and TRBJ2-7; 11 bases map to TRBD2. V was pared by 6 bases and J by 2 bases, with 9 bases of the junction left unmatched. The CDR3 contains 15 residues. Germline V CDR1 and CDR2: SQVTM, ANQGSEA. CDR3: CSVLKLAGVAYEQYF. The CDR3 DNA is TGCAGCGTCCTAAAACTAGCGGGAGTGGCCTACGAGCAGTACTTC.

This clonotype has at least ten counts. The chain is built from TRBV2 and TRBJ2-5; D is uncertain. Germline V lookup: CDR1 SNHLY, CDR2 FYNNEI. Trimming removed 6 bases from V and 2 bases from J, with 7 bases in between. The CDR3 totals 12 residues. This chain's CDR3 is CASRSVQETQYF. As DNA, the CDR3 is TGTGCCAGCAGGTCGGTTCAAGAGACCCAGTACTTC.

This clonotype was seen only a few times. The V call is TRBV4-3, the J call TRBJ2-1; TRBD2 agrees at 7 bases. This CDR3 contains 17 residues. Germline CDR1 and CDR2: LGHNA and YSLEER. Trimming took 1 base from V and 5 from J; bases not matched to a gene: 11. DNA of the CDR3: TGCGCCAGCAGCCAAGTCGGGGGAGGGAGGGGTAACAATGAGCAGTTCTTC. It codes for CASSQVGGGRGNNEQFF.